The 6 T cell receptor beta chains in this list originate from one sample, sequenced in a study of CD8 T cells in Susac syndrome. The RNA, about 0.45 to 1 ug, was put through reverse transcription using random hexamers. TCRdb fed the immunoSEQ multiplex PCR reads into MiXCR, producing one record per CDR3 protein. The sample has approximately 160,000 distinct CDR3 sequences; under 95% are singletons. Source material: CD4+ T cells from PBMCs. Receptor source: a human donor in good health.

V gene TRBV6-5 combines with J gene TRBJ1-3; TRBD1 aligns across 8 bases. Germline CDR1 reads MNHEY; CDR2 reads SVGAGI. V gave up 5 bases and J gave up 3 bases; unmatched junction bases: 6. This CDR3 is built from 15 residues. The CDR3 nucleotides read TGTGCCAGCAGTCGGACAGGGAAGAGTGGAAACACCATATATTTT. The encoded protein is CASSRTGKSGNTIYF.

The chain recombines TRBV27 with TRBJ1-1; maybe TRBD1 (5 bases). The germline V gene has CDR1 MNHEY and CDR2 SMNVEV (reference sequence). The CDR3 has 15 residues. Trimming cost V 11 bases and J 3 bases, with 22 bases left between them. For the CDR3, the DNA is TGTGCCGCCCGGAGGGGCGTCACCGGGGACACTGAAGCTTTCTTT. This encodes CAARRGVTGDTEAFF.

This chain links TRBV2 with TRBJ1-5; the D is unclear. V was pared by 4 bases and J by 4 bases, with 8 bases between. CDR1 and CDR2 from the germline V gene are SNHLY and FYNNEI. CDR3 length equals 13 residues. DNA of the CDR3: TGTGCCAGCAGTGGAGAACAGAATCAGCCCCAGCATTTT. This codes for CASSGEQNQPQHF.

This rearrangement joins TRBV12-3 or TRBV12-4 to TRBJ2-7, with a weak D call TRBD1 (6 bases). V was trimmed by 4 bases and J by 2 bases, leaving 12 bases between them. The CDR3 is 14 amino acids. CDR3 DNA sequence: TGTGCCAGCAGTTCGGGACACTCGCCCTACGAGCAGTACTTC. It codes for CASSSGHSPYEQYF.

For the CDR3, the DNA is TGTGCCAGCAGCCCTATCACTAGTGGGGACATTCAGTACTTC. Protein sequence: CASSPITSGDIQYF. The rearrangement links TRBV5-4 to TRBJ2-4; D may be TRBD2 (5 bases). Between the trimmed V and J ends, which lost 4 bases and 8 bases, there was a span of 16 bases. CDR3 length: 14 residues. Germline V lookup: CDR1 SGHNT, CDR2 YYREEE (reference sequence).

The chain combines TRBV12-3 or TRBV12-4 with TRBJ1-2, with 9 bases identical to TRBD1. Unmatched junction bases numbered 7, after V lost 7 bases and J lost 7 bases. There are 13 residues in the CDR3. The CDR3 loop is CASTGTGLGGYTF. CDR3 DNA sequence: TGTGCCAGCACCGGGACAGGGCTAGGTGGCTACACCTTC.